Listed here are 25 T cell receptor beta chains from one sample, sequenced in a study of lymphopenia after photon versus proton radiotherapy. The table came from immunoSEQ multiplex PCR; TCRdb's copy has only in-frame clones and leaves some out. The sample lists 55,000 to 70,000 clones, about 90% seen once, with 10% to 14% in the top ten. Sequenced material: peripheral blood, taken from a patient treated with proton-based radiotherapy. The source of these receptors is a man older than 75 with esophageal cancer.

This sequence joins TRBV9 and TRBJ2-5; D is possibly TRBD1 or TRBD2 (5 bases each). The end of the DNA is better explained by TRBJ2-7, so the J call may be wrong. The CDR3 spans 15 residues. The V gene's germline CDR1 is SGDLS and CDR2 YYNGEE. CDR3 loop: CASSVGPARGYEQYF. In nucleotides, the CDR3 is TGTGCCAGCAGCGTAGGTCCAGCGAGGGGCTACGAGCAGTACTTC.

This chain links TRBV6-5 with TRBJ2-1; no firm D call. Germline lookup yields CDR1 MNHEY and CDR2 SVGAGI. CDR3 length: 11 residues. V was pared by 6 bases and J by 3 bases, with 3 bases between. This chain's CDR3 is CASSFYNEQFF. The DNA for the CDR3 is TGTGCCAGCAGCTTCTACAATGAGCAGTTCTTC.

The V and J genes are TRBV7-9 and TRBJ2-7; D gene uncertain. The CDR3 covers 14 residues. The V end was cut by 5 bases, the J end by 11 bases, with 22 bases between. Germline V gives CDR1 SEHNR, CDR2 FQNEAQ (reference sequence). CDR3 sequence reads: CASSDNSDGSWEYF. Here the CDR3 DNA reads TGTGCCAGCAGCGATAATTCCGACGGGTCTTGGGAGTACTTC.

This clone turned up a few times. V usage is TRBV5-5 and J usage is TRBJ1-1; tentatively, D is TRBD1 (5 bases). This CDR3 has 14 amino acids. V lost 7 bases, J lost 11 bases, and 24 bases lay in between. Germline V CDR1 and CDR2: SGHKS, YYEKEE (reference sequence). CDR3 in amino acids: CASFPWDEPREAFF. CDR3 coding DNA: TGTGCCAGCTTTCCTTGGGACGAGCCGAGGGAGGCTTTCTTT.

V and J are TRBV9 and TRBJ2-1, with a weak D call TRBD1 (6 bases). V lost 0 bases and J lost 6, with 22 bases in between. Germline V gene sequence: CDR1 SGDLS, CDR2 YYNGEE. The CDR3 is 18 residues long. CDR3 in DNA: TGTGCCAGCAGCGTAGCTTTGGGACATCTGCACGTGGGCAATGAGCAGTTCTTC. It yields the protein CASSVALGHLHVGNEQFF.

The chain joins TRBV5-1 to TRBJ1-5; D is unresolved. CDR3 length: 14 residues. Deletions cut 4 bases from V and 1 base from J, with 9 bases between. CDR1 and CDR2 from the germline V gene are SGHRS and YFSETQ. The CDR3 here is CASSPDPSNQPQHF. CDR3 DNA sequence: TGCGCCAGCAGCCCTGATCCGAGCAATCAGCCCCAGCATTTT.

The chain combines TRBV5-1 with TRBJ2-1; D uncertain. Per the germline V gene, CDR1 is SGHRS and CDR2 is YFSETQ. Trimming shortened V by 4 bases and J by 4 bases, and 15 bases separated the two germline ends. The CDR3 is 15 residues long. The CDR3: CASSRAQDLYNEQFF. The CDR3 DNA is TGCGCCAGCAGCAGGGCCCAGGACCTTTACAATGAGCAGTTCTTC.

The CDR3 bases are TGTGCCAGCAGTTTCTCCGAGGGGAGTGAAGCTTTCTTT. This codes for CASSFSEGSEAFF. This sequence joins TRBV6-6 and TRBJ1-1; weak D call: TRBD1 (5 bases). This CDR3 has 13 residues. Trimming removed 4 bases from V and 7 bases from J, with 13 bases in between. The germline V gene has CDR1 MNHNY and CDR2 SVGAGI (reference sequence).

The J gene is TRBJ1-2, the V gene TRBV9; no definite D call. CDR1 SGDLS and CDR2 YYNGEE come from the germline V gene. This CDR3 contains 17 residues. Trimming took off 3 bases at V and 0 bases at J, with 18 bases between the two ends. This chain's CDR3 is CASSAEGEIAPNYGYTF. Written as DNA, the CDR3 is TGTGCCAGCAGCGCCGAGGGAGAGATAGCGCCTAACTATGGCTACACCTTC.

This rearrangement joins TRBV18 to TRBJ1-1; no reliable D call. Deletions cut 1 base from V and 6 bases from J, with 15 bases between. The CDR3 covers 15 residues. The germline CDR1 and CDR2 sequences are KGHSH and LQKENI. The CDR3 DNA reads TGTGCCAGCTCACCACTTACGAGAACGGTCGCTGAAGCTTTCTTT. Protein: CASSPLTRTVAEAFF.

This sequence joins TRBV30 and TRBJ1-4; possible D gene TRBD1, 5 bases. Germline V gene data show CDR1 as GTSNPN and CDR2 as SVGIG (reference sequence). V was cut by 0 bases and J by 2 bases, with 13 bases left in between. The CDR3 is made up of 16 amino acids. CDR3 in amino acids: CAWSVYGGRTNEKLFF. The CDR3 DNA is TGTGCCTGGAGTGTTTACGGGGGGAGGACTAATGAAAAACTGTTTTTT.

This clone was observed a handful of times. The chain uses TRBV4-1 and TRBJ1-5; D not resolved. Per germline, CDR1 MGHRA and CDR2 YSYEKL. The CDR3 consists of 13 residues. V shed 0 bases and J shed 6 bases, with 6 bases lying between them. The CDR3 DNA reads TGCGCCAGCAGCCAAGATGAGGGTCAGCCCCAGCATTTT. Translating it yields CASSQDEGQPQHF.

The chain combines TRBV19 with TRBJ1-5, with D maybe TRBD1 (6 bases). This CDR3 comprises 15 residues. The germline V and J ends were trimmed by 8 bases and 9 bases, with 23 bases remaining between them. Germline V lookup: CDR1 LNHDA, CDR2 SQIVND (reference sequence). The CDR3 DNA reads TGTGCCAGTTCCAAAGACAGGTTCGCTTTTGGGCCCCAGCATTTT. This codes for CASSKDRFAFGPQHF.

The chain is built from TRBV5-1 and TRBJ1-1; 7 bases map to TRBD1. The J segment lost 6 bases and the V segment lost 4 bases, leaving 6 bases of the junction unmatched. The CDR3 contains 13 residues. Germline values: CDR1 SGHRS, CDR2 YFSETQ. The CDR3 bases are TGCGCCAGCAGCAGCCAGGGGGTGGCTGAAGCTTTCTTT. Translating gives CASSSQGVAEAFF.

This clone has just a few counts. The J gene is TRBJ1-6, the V gene TRBV27; D is unresolved. The CDR3 is 13 residues long. The V gene's germline CDR1 is MNHEY and CDR2 SMNVEV (reference sequence). V gave up 1 base and J gave up 10 bases, with 8 bases separating them. CDR3 loop: CASSLFGRSPLHF. The CDR3 DNA sequence: TGTGCCAGCAGTTTATTTGGTCGATCACCCCTCCACTTT.

The rearrangement links TRBV27 to TRBJ2-1; D not certain. V was clipped by 3 bases and J by 3 bases, with 9 bases between them. The CDR3 extends over 14 amino acids. Germline values: CDR1 MNHEY, CDR2 SMNVEV (reference sequence). CDR3 coding DNA: TGTGCCAGCAGTTTCTTCGGAAGCTACAATGAGCAGTTCTTC. Its protein product is CASSFFGSYNEQFF.

The chain employs TRBV18 and TRBJ1-2, with a weak D call TRBD1 (6 bases). V lost 3 bases and J lost 4, with 18 bases in between. CDR3 length: 16 amino acids. In germline, CDR1 is KGHSH, CDR2 LQKENI. The CDR3, as DNA: TGTGCCAGCTCACCCAATCACCCACAGGGCCCCTATGGCTACACCTTC. Translation: CASSPNHPQGPYGYTF.

The V call is TRBV7-6, the J call TRBJ1-1, with TRBD1 matching over 7 bases. Germline V CDR1 and CDR2: SGHVS, FNYEAQ. This CDR3 has 16 amino acids. V gave up 4 bases and J gave up 2 bases; unmatched junction bases: 10. The CDR3 sequence is CASSSRPGGGNTEAFF. The CDR3 coding sequence is TGTGCCAGCAGCTCTAGACCAGGGGGTGGAAACACTGAAGCTTTCTTT.

J is TRBJ1-1 and V is TRBV11-2; tentative D call: TRBD1 (6 bases). Germline V CDR1 and CDR2: SGHAT, FQNNGV. The CDR3 spans 13 residues. The V end was cut by 5 bases, the J end by 1 base, with 8 bases between. CDR3 sequence (DNA): TGTGCCAGCAGCCTAGGGGGGAACACTGAAGCTTTCTTT. Translation gives CASSLGGNTEAFF. Filled out from reference TRBV11-2 and TRBJ1-1, the complete variable domain reads EAGVAQSPRYKIIEKRQSVAFWCNPISGHATLYWYQQILGQGPKLLIQFQNNGVVDDSQLPKDRFSAERLKGVDSTLKIQPAKLEDSAVYLCASSLGGNTEAFFGQGTRLTVV.

CDR3 nucleotide sequence: TGTGCCAGTAGTATTAGTACGAACACTGAAGCTTTCTTT. It codes for CASSISTNTEAFF. The chain employs TRBV19 and TRBJ1-1; no firm D call. CDR3 length equals 13 residues. Trimming stripped 3 bases from V and 1 base from J, with 6 bases between. Germline loops: CDR1 LNHDA, CDR2 SQIVND (reference sequence).

Only one count was recorded for this clone. The chain recombines TRBV10-3 with TRBJ1-2, with 7 bases fitting TRBD1. The J segment lost 5 bases and the V segment lost 4 bases, leaving 7 bases of the junction unmatched. The CDR3 has 14 amino acids. Per germline, CDR1 ENHRY and CDR2 SYGVKD. The CDR3 bases are TGTGCCATCAGTGGGACCGGGACAGAGTATGGCTACACCTTC. Protein product: CAISGTGTEYGYTF.

CDR3 nucleotide sequence: TGTGCCAGTAGCCCAGGCGGAGGACAGGGGGCCGAAGCTTTCTTT. Translating it yields CASSPGGGQGAEAFF. This chain uses TRBV19 with TRBJ1-1; 11 positions agree with TRBD1. CDR3 length: 15 residues. CDR1 is LNHDA, CDR2 SQIVND, per germline (reference sequence). V lost 6 bases and J lost 8; bases outside the gene matches: 11.

The genes are TRBV6-6 and TRBJ1-2; D unclear. V shed 6 bases and J shed 2 bases, with 7 bases lying between them. CDR3 size: 12 residues. CDR1 and CDR2 from the germline V gene are MNHNY and SVGAGI (reference sequence). This CDR3 reads CASRAPNYGYTF. The CDR3 coding sequence is TGTGCCAGCAGGGCTCCAAACTATGGCTACACCTTC.

The chain uses TRBV7-7 and TRBJ2-7, with D tentatively TRBD1 or TRBD2 (6 bases each). The CDR3 length is 15 residues. Trimming shortened V by 5 bases and J by 4 bases, and 18 bases separated the two germline ends. Germline V gene data show CDR1 as SSHAT and CDR2 as FNYEAQ (reference sequence). CDR3 in DNA: TGTGCCAGCAGCCGCGCTCAGGGGAGCGGGTACGAGCAGTACTTC. This encodes CASSRAQGSGYEQYF.

This clone was picked up a small number of times. This chain connects TRBV6-5 to TRBJ1-1, with unresolved D. The CDR3 totals 11 residues. Germline assignment: CDR1 MNHEY and CDR2 SVGAGI. Trimming stripped 8 bases from V and 8 bases from J, with 12 bases between. The CDR3 sequence: CASSNEREAFF. The CDR3 DNA reads as TGTGCCAGCTCCAACGAGAGGGAAGCTTTCTTT.